These 30 T cell receptor beta chains were sequenced from one sample in a study of tissue T cells after allogeneic stem cell transplantation. TCRdb's table, derived via immunoSEQ multiplex PCR, lists solely in-frame clones and lacks some. The profile covers about 230 clones, with around 70% appearing a single time and 27% taken by the ten largest. Adult allogeneic hematopoietic cell transplant recipients with steroid-refractory graft-versus-host disease were prospectively enrolled for research autopsy. The sample here was rectal tissue, taken at autopsy. The receptors come from a male patient aged 60 or older with steroid-refractory graft-versus-host disease after an allogeneic stem cell transplant. A share of the T cells may be of graft donor origin.

Of note for this clone: One end of the junction varies from germline; a read error may be responsible. V usage is TRBV4-2 and J usage is TRBJ2-1; D is ambiguous. CDR3 size: 12 residues. Germline V gene sequence: CDR1 LGHNA, CDR2 YNFKEQ. The CDR3 is CASSHSDNEQFF. CDR3 sequence (DNA): TGTGCCAGCAGCCACTCCGACAATGAGCAGTTCTTC.

V gene TRBV6-2 or TRBV6-3 combines with J gene TRBJ1-3; tentatively, D is TRBD1 (5 bases). The germline gives CDR1 MNHEY, CDR2 SVGEGT. V was clipped by 6 bases and J by 5 bases, with 17 bases between them. The length of the CDR3 is 15 residues. The CDR3 region is CASSSRPGGRNTIYF. For the CDR3, the DNA is TGTGCCAGCAGCTCCCGACCCGGGGGGAGAAACACCATATATTTT.

The chain employs TRBV7-6 and TRBJ1-6, with 7 bases matching TRBD1. The V gene end was trimmed by 3 bases and the J gene end by 11 bases; junction bases not matched to a gene: 10. The CDR3 is made up of 15 amino acids. Germline-derived CDR1 and CDR2 are SGHVS and FNYEAQ. The CDR3 DNA reads as TGTGCCAGCAGCTTTGGGGGGTCAGGGGGGACACCCCTCCACTTT. This translates into CASSFGGSGGTPLHF.

This clone qualifies as hyperexpanded. The chain links TRBV2 to TRBJ2-1; 11 positions match TRBD2. Looked up from germline, CDR1 is SNHLY and CDR2 is FYNNEI. V dropped 0 bases and J dropped 2; count of bases not matched to a gene: 9. There are 19 residues in the CDR3. This CDR3 is CASSEASGGAHGAYNEQFF. CDR3 nucleotides: TGTGCCAGCAGTGAAGCTAGCGGGGGGGCTCACGGCGCCTACAATGAGCAGTTCTTC.

The chain has TRBV18 and TRBJ1-4; 7 bases line up with TRBD1. The CDR3 runs to 14 residues. Germline CDR1 and CDR2: KGHSH and LQKENI. Trimming took 0 bases from V and 7 from J; bases not matched to a gene: 2. The CDR3, as DNA: TGTGCCAGCTCACCACCAGGGGGCAGTGAAAAACTGTTTTTT. Translating gives CASSPPGGSEKLFF.

V usage is TRBV24-1 and J usage is TRBJ2-3, with 7 bases matching TRBD1. Germline-derived CDR1 and CDR2 are KGHDR and SFDVKD. V lost 9 bases, J lost 10 bases, and 6 bases stayed unmatched. CDR3 length equals 11 residues. CDR3 DNA: TGTGCCACCGGGGACAGCTTAGCGCAGTATTTT. It specifies CATGDSLAQYF.

This clone is classed as hyperexpanded (1% or more). The chain employs TRBV5-1 and TRBJ1-2; TRBD1 matches at 7 bases. V shed 2 bases and J 0 bases; nucleotides not matched to a gene: 7. This CDR3 has 16 residues. In germline, CDR1 is SGHRS, CDR2 YFSETQ. DNA of the CDR3: TGCGCCAGCAGCTTCAAAGGGGGCGCCTCTAACTATGGCTACACCTTC. Protein product: CASSFKGGASNYGYTF. The entire variable domain, with the rest obtained from reference TRBV5-1 and TRBJ1-2, is as follows: KAGVTQTPRYLIKTRGQQVTLSCSPISGHRSVSWYQQTPGQGLQFLFEYFSETQRNKGNFPGRFSGRQFSNSRSEMNVSTLELGDSALYLCASSFKGGASNYGYTFGSGTRLTVV.

The rearrangement joins TRBV6-5 to TRBJ1-6; D is unresolved. V lost 8 bases to trimming and J lost 0 bases, with 11 bases between them. The CDR3 length is 15 residues. From germline, CDR1 is MNHEY and CDR2 SVGAGI. CDR3 sequence reads: CASGRWSSYNSPLHF. CDR3 bases: TGTGCCAGCGGGCGATGGAGCTCCTATAATTCACCCCTCCACTTT.

This rearrangement joins TRBV11-2 to TRBJ2-2; the match to TRBD2 covers 7 bases. The CDR3 spans 16 residues. Germline-derived CDR1 and CDR2 are SGHAT and FQNNGV. V was clipped by 5 bases and J by 5 bases; unmatched bases: 11. The chain's CDR3 is CASSPFPGGGTGELFF. CDR3 DNA sequence: TGTGCCAGCAGCCCGTTCCCTGGGGGAGGGACCGGGGAGCTGTTTTTT. Complete variable domain (other parts from reference TRBV11-2 and TRBJ2-2): EAGVAQSPRYKIIEKRQSVAFWCNPISGHATLYWYQQILGQGPKLLIQFQNNGVVDDSQLPKDRFSAERLKGVDSTLKIQPAKLEDSAVYLCASSPFPGGGTGELFFGEGSRLTVL.

In its sample, this clone was seen a few times. The chain combines TRBV2 with TRBJ2-2; either TRBD1 or TRBD2 may fit D (5 bases each). The CDR3 runs 15 residues. V was cut by 7 bases and J by 6 bases, with 18 bases left in between. Germline V gives CDR1 SNHLY, CDR2 FYNNEI. CDR3 nucleotide sequence: TGTGCCAGCATGGGAGAGGGGAATCTTTCCGGGGAGCTGTTTTTT. This sequence encodes CASMGEGNLSGELFF.

The gene calls are TRBV20-1 and TRBJ2-1; D remains unclear. V was cut by 7 bases and J by 4 bases, with 8 bases left in between. Germline loops: CDR1 DFQATT, CDR2 SNEGSKA (reference sequence). The CDR3 is 11 residues long. The CDR3 reads CSGRKYNEQFF. The CDR3 DNA reads TGCAGTGGGCGGAAGTACAATGAGCAGTTCTTC.

The chain recombines TRBV7-9 with TRBJ1-5; D uncertain. This CDR3 has 13 amino acids. Trimming shortened V by 3 bases and J by 5 bases, and 8 bases separated the two germline ends. The V gene's germline CDR1 is SEHNR and CDR2 FQNEAQ (reference sequence). In DNA, the CDR3 is TGTGCCAGCAGCTTCTCCAAGGATCAGCCCCAGCATTTT. Its protein product is CASSFSKDQPQHF.

Only a few counts were recorded for this clone. V usage is TRBV4-3 and J usage is TRBJ1-2; TRBD1 might be the D (6 bases). Germline loops: CDR1 LGHNA, CDR2 YSLEER. The CDR3 spans 15 residues. The V end was cut by 0 bases, the J end by 4 bases, with 12 bases between. Here the CDR3 reads CASSQELQGVYGYTF. DNA of the CDR3: TGCGCCAGCAGCCAAGAATTACAGGGAGTCTATGGCTACACCTTC.

This clone showed up just a few times. V and J are TRBV9 and TRBJ1-1, with unresolved D. Germline CDR1 reads SGDLS; CDR2 reads YYNGEE. Between the trimmed V and J ends, which lost 0 bases and 3 bases, there was a span of 6 bases. The CDR3 has 13 amino acids. The CDR3 nucleotides read TGTGCCAGCAGCGTAGGGCAGGACACTGAAGCTTTCTTT. This sequence encodes CASSVGQDTEAFF.

The chain carries TRBV6-6 and TRBJ1-6; D ambiguous. The V end lost 2 bases, the J end lost 6 bases, and 8 bases lay between the germline ends. Germline CDR1 reads MNHNY; CDR2 reads SVGAGI (reference sequence). CDR3 length: 14 residues. This chain's CDR3 is CASSYVGFNSPLHF. The CDR3 DNA reads as TGTGCCAGCAGTTACGTGGGTTTTAATTCACCCCTCCACTTT.

The J gene is TRBJ1-2, the V gene TRBV4-3; a weak D match, TRBD1 (5 bases). The CDR3 loop spans 15 amino acids. Germline V gene sequence: CDR1 LGHNA, CDR2 YSLEER. Between the trimmed V and J ends, which lost 0 bases and 6 bases, there was a span of 14 bases. CDR3 coding DNA: TGCGCCAGCAGCCAAGAGGAAGGCAGGGTGGATGGCTACACCTTC. Translated: CASSQEEGRVDGYTF.

This clone has just one count. The rearrangement uses TRBV4-3 and TRBJ2-2; TRBD2 is a possible D gene (5 bases). The V and J ends lost 4 bases and 7 bases respectively, with 7 bases between them. The CDR3 runs to 12 residues. Germline V CDR1 and CDR2: LGHNA, YSLEER. Written as DNA, the CDR3 is TGCGCCAGCAGCCCTCGGGACGGGGAGCTGTTTTTT. Translated, it gives CASSPRDGELFF.

V and J are TRBV18 and TRBJ2-7; 7 nucleotides align to TRBD1. Trimming at V came to 1 base and at J to 3 bases, leaving 6 bases not matched to a gene. CDR1 and CDR2 from the germline V gene are KGHSH and LQKENI. This CDR3 is 15 amino acids long. The CDR3 sequence: CASSPQRGRNYEQYF. In DNA form, the CDR3 reads TGTGCCAGCTCACCACAGAGGGGGCGGAACTACGAGCAGTACTTC.

The genes are TRBV3-1 (or the pseudogene TRBV3-2) and TRBJ2-1, with 9 bases lining up with TRBD1. Germline assignment: CDR1 LGHDT and CDR2 YNNKEL (reference sequence). With V trimmed by 5 bases and J by 7 bases, 9 bases remained unmatched. The CDR3 totals 15 residues. The CDR3 region is CASSWRGQGINEQFF. The CDR3 DNA sequence: TGTGCCAGCAGCTGGCGGGGACAGGGCATAAATGAGCAGTTCTTC.

The chain uses TRBV7-9 and TRBJ2-5; no clear D gene. The germline V gene has CDR1 SEHNR and CDR2 FQNEAQ (reference sequence). The CDR3 contains 11 residues. Trimming took off 6 bases at V and 5 bases at J, with 7 bases between the two ends. CDR3 DNA: TGTGCCAGCAGTATTCAGGAGACCCAGTACTTC. It specifies CASSIQETQYF.

In its sample, this clone ranks as hyperexpanded. V usage is TRBV7-9 and J usage is TRBJ2-2; D gene unclear. This CDR3 is 14 amino acids long. Looked up from germline, CDR1 is SEHNR and CDR2 is FQNEAQ (reference sequence). V was cut by 4 bases and J by 1 base, with 7 bases left in between. CDR3 loop: CASSSWGNTGELFF. CDR3 nucleotide sequence: TGTGCCAGCAGCTCCTGGGGGAACACCGGGGAGCTGTTTTTT.

This clone turned up a few times. The J gene is TRBJ2-2, the V gene TRBV9; 10 positions match TRBD2. The V and J ends lost 6 bases and 10 bases, in that order; junction bases with no gene match: 12. CDR1 SGDLS and CDR2 YYNGEE come from the germline V gene. The CDR3 is 15 residues long. The CDR3 coding sequence is TGTGCCAGCAAGCCCAACCCCGGGACTAGCGAGGAGCTGTTTTTT. It translates to CASKPNPGTSEELFF.

The CDR3 DNA follows: TGCGCCAGCAGCTTTATAGCGGGGGGAGCCTACGAGCAGTACTTC. It yields the protein CASSFIAGGAYEQYF. The chain recombines TRBV5-1 with TRBJ2-7; 10 bases map to TRBD2. V was clipped by 2 bases and J by 2 bases; unmatched bases: 4. This CDR3 is 15 amino acids long. CDR1 and CDR2 from the germline V gene are SGHRS and YFSETQ.

This clone has a handful of counts. V gene TRBV2 combines with J gene TRBJ1-2; the D gene is possibly TRBD1 (6 bases). This CDR3 region has 13 residues. The V gene's germline CDR1 is SNHLY and CDR2 FYNNEI. V lost 6 bases and J lost 5, with 13 bases in between. CDR3 residues: CASSARTDYGYTF. CDR3 nucleotides: TGTGCCAGCAGCGCTAGGACAGATTATGGCTACACCTTC.

This clone was picked up a small number of times. The chain combines TRBV4-3 with TRBJ1-2; D might be TRBD1 (5 bases). Per the germline V gene, CDR1 is LGHNA and CDR2 is YSLEER. CDR3 length: 15 residues. V lost 0 bases and J lost 6, with 14 bases in between. The CDR3 sequence: CASSQDEGRVDGYTF. For the CDR3, the DNA is TGCGCCAGCAGCCAAGATGAGGGCAGGGTGGATGGCTACACCTTC.

The genes are TRBV6-2 or TRBV6-3 and TRBJ2-1, with TRBD2 matching over 11 bases. J lost 9 bases, V lost 5 bases, and 12 bases had no gene match. CDR1 is MNHEY, CDR2 SVGEGT, per germline. The CDR3 length is 16 residues. CDR3 loop: CASSLPGLAESREQFF. Here the CDR3 DNA reads TGTGCCAGCAGTCTTCCGGGACTAGCGGAGTCACGTGAGCAGTTCTTC.

J is TRBJ2-5 and V is TRBV6-6, with D perhaps TRBD1 (6 bases). V was clipped by 2 bases and J by 3 bases, with 16 bases between them. CDR3 length equals 16 residues. Germline V CDR1 and CDR2: MNHNY, SVGAGI (reference sequence). CDR3 region: CASSYGYRAGKETQYF. As DNA, the CDR3 is TGTGCCAGCAGTTACGGATACAGGGCGGGTAAAGAGACCCAGTACTTC.

The chain joins TRBV6-5 to TRBJ2-7; perhaps TRBD1 as D (7 bases). V was cut by 2 bases and J by 5 bases, with 13 bases left in between. CDR1 is MNHEY and CDR2 is SVGAGI in the germline V gene. This CDR3 comprises 14 residues. In nucleotides, the CDR3 is TGTGCCAGCAGTTACCGGAGGGGGCAGAACGAGCAGTACTTC. It translates to CASSYRRGQNEQYF.

The J gene is TRBJ2-7, the V gene TRBV7-7, with 10 bases matching TRBD1. Germline loops: CDR1 SSHAT, CDR2 FNYEAQ (reference sequence). Trimming took 4 bases from V and 2 from J; bases not matched to a gene: 5. The CDR3 totals 15 residues. CDR3 region: CASSYGQGDTYEQYF. The CDR3 bases are TGTGCCAGCAGCTATGGACAGGGGGACACCTACGAGCAGTACTTC.

This clone was counted a few times. This chain uses TRBV9 with TRBJ1-1, with TRBD1 matching 9 bases. The CDR3 totals 17 residues. Germline V CDR1 and CDR2: SGDLS, YYNGEE. Trimming took 0 bases from V and 0 from J; bases not matched to a gene: 6. The CDR3 reads CASSVAAGQGMNTEAFF. CDR3 nucleotide sequence: TGTGCCAGCAGCGTAGCTGCGGGACAGGGAATGAACACTGAAGCTTTCTTT. Drawing the rest from reference TRBV9 and TRBJ1-1, the complete variable domain is DSGVTQTPKHLITATGQRVTLRCSPRSGDLSVYWYQQSLDQGLQFLIQYYNGEERAKGNILERFSAQQFPDLHSELNLSSLELGDSALYFCASSVAAGQGMNTEAFFGQGTRLTVV.